This passage covers 8 T cell receptor beta chains from one sample sequenced in a study of Tregs in tolerant kidney transplant recipients. Recipients received nonmyeloablative bone marrow transplants from related graft donors, with transient mixed chimerism. Here immunoSEQ multiplex PCR was the method, and the copy in TCRdb shows in-frame clones only, minus some. This sample has 95,000 or so clones; roughly 93% occur once, and the top ten carry around 1.6%. Source: CD4+ T cells from blood (PBMCs), taken 12 months after the transplant. The origin of the receptors is a human patient who received a combined kidney and bone marrow transplant. Part of the T cell pool may stem from the graft donor.

The rearrangement links TRBV7-3 to TRBJ2-7, with a possible D match to TRBD2 (5 bases). The CDR3 extends over 14 amino acids. Trimming shortened V by 5 bases and J by 1 base, and 12 bases separated the two germline ends. CDR1 and CDR2 (germline): SGHTA, FQGTGA. The DNA for the CDR3 is TGTGCCAGCAGCCCAACCGGAGGATCCTACGAGCAGTACTTC. Its translation is CASSPTGGSYEQYF. The full variable domain, completed using reference TRBV7-3 and TRBJ2-7, is GAGVSQTPSNKVTEKGKYVELRCDPISGHTALYWYRQSLGQGPEFLIYFQGTGAADDSGLPNDRFFAVRPEGSVSTLKIQRTERGDSAVYLCASSPTGGSYEQYFGPGTRLTVT.

The chain recombines TRBV7-2 with TRBJ2-2; D uncertain. The ends were cut back, 6 bases at V and 6 bases at J, with 14 bases in the middle. The germline V gene has CDR1 SGHTA and CDR2 FQGNSA. The CDR3 extends over 14 amino acids. As DNA, the CDR3 is TGTGCCAGCAGTCTGACCAATAGCCCCGGGGAGCTGTTTTTT. It yields the protein CASSLTNSPGELFF.

The chain couples TRBV21-1 to TRBJ1-5; the table's D gene call, TRBD1, was not cross checked with the DNA. TRBV21-1 is marked as a pseudogene. CDR3 length: 15 residues. CDR3 region: CASSKIEGVYQPQHF. The DNA of the CDR3 is TGTGCCAGCAGCAAAATTGAGGGGGTCTATCAGCCCCAGCATTTT.

The chain links TRBV5-1 to TRBJ2-5; D is perhaps TRBD2 (7 bases). The germline V gene has CDR1 SGHRS and CDR2 YFSETQ. V gave up 0 bases and J gave up 5 bases, with 20 bases separating them. The CDR3 runs to 17 residues. The CDR3 sequence is CASSLAGVAGVGETQYF. In nucleotides, the CDR3 is TGCGCCAGCAGCTTGGCAGGGGTCGCGGGAGTCGGGGAGACCCAGTACTTC.

The V call is TRBV10-3, the J call TRBJ2-6; perhaps TRBD1 as D (6 bases). Germline V gene lookup returns CDR1 ENHRY and CDR2 SYGVKD. The CDR3 spans 11 residues. The germline V and J ends were trimmed by 7 bases and 11 bases, with 9 bases remaining between them. The CDR3 nucleotides are TGTGCCATCACCAGGGGTGACGTCCTGACTTTC. Its translation: CAITRGDVLTF.

This chain uses TRBV7-9 with TRBJ1-1, with TRBD1 matching 9 bases. Looked up from germline, CDR1 is SEHNR and CDR2 is FQNEAQ (reference sequence). This CDR3 region has 18 residues. The trim removed 5 bases at V and 2 bases at J, leaving 15 bases unmatched. The CDR3 reads CASSPRTGVGVPNTEAFF. The CDR3 nucleotides read TGTGCCAGCAGCCCAAGGACAGGGGTAGGGGTACCTAACACTGAAGCTTTCTTT.

This clone occurred once. The J gene is TRBJ2-5, the V gene TRBV11-2; no definite D call. Trimming removed 4 bases from V and 1 base from J, with 10 bases in between. This CDR3 comprises 14 residues. Germline lookup yields CDR1 SGHAT and CDR2 FQNNGV. CDR3 nucleotides: TGTGCCAGCAGCTCCCGGCGGAGCCAAGAGACCCAGTACTTC. Amino acids: CASSSRRSQETQYF.

The genes are TRBV15 and TRBJ2-7, with 8 bases that match TRBD1. This CDR3 contains 15 residues. V was pared by 3 bases and J by 3 bases, with 7 bases of the junction left unmatched. Germline V CDR1 and CDR2: LNHNV, YYDKDF (reference sequence). This CDR3 is CATSSLRDRIYEQYF. CDR3 nucleotide sequence: TGTGCCACCAGCAGCTTACGGGACAGGATCTACGAGCAGTACTTC.